This T cell receptor (beta chain) derives from a study of shared clonotypes between healthy human individuals. Healthy adults negative for HIV, lacking recent acute infections or vaccinations, served as donors. Study findings and constraints: Researchers sampled blood only, noting tissue repertoires likely differ.

Approximately 30,000 T cell genomes, or approximately 290 ng DNA, went into unsorted PBMC replicate PCRs. Repertoires were generated with immunoSEQ multiplex PCR, while TCRdb's copy carries only in-frame clones and drops some. The table lists about 470,000 clones, roughly 77% of them singletons. Of note for this clone: What it recognizes is unknown. This likely comes from a read error, as the CDR3 has no conserved phenylalanine or tryptophan at its end. No DNA is shown, since the ends of the CDR3 on it are uncertain; the CDR3 is the one TCRdb lists.

The sequence was collected from a woman in her forties in good health. Some clones in this sample may be carry-over from other donors' samples. What was sequenced was PBMCs.

Here the CDR3 reads CASSESGTALRY. This chain joins TRBV6-1 and TRBJ2-7. Including both end residues, the CDR3 is 12 amino acids long. CDR1 and CDR2 (germline): MNHNS, SASEGT.